Listed below are T cell receptor beta chains from one sample, sequenced in a study of memory CD4+ T cells and cytomegalovirus serostatus. TCRdb's table, derived via immunoSEQ multiplex PCR, lists solely in-frame clones and lacks some. The table records about 61,000 clones, 82% of them present only once. Sequenced input: memory CD4+ T cells from blood. Receptors originate from an adult in good health and CMV-seronegative. Each CDR3 is given with its conserved first and last residue. Fields, in order: V gene, J gene, D gene, clone size, CDR3 protein, CDR3 DNA. The D gene is left open where the match is weak. Clone size is shown for a subset of rows, as once, few, many or a class of expanded clone.

TRBV6-5	TRBJ2-3	TRBD2	NA	CASTERGGHTDTQYF	TGTGCCAGCACTGAGCGCGGGGGTCACACAGATACGCAGTATTTT
TRBV27	TRBJ1-5	NA	NA	CASSPGVGGGGGSNQPQHF	TGTGCCAGCAGTCCGGGGGTGGGGGGTGGAGGAGGTAGCAATCAGCCCCAGCATTTT
TRBV6-1	TRBJ2-2	TRBD1	few	CASSTDRGRSGELFF	TGTGCCAGCAGTACGGACAGGGGGAGGTCCGGGGAGCTGTTTTTT
TRBV4-1	TRBJ1-5	NA	NA	CASSPRTELNQPQHF	TGCGCCAGCAGCCCACGGACAGAGCTCAATCAGCCCCAGCATTTT
TRBV5-1	TRBJ1-5	NA	NA	CASSPAGASNQPQHF	TGCGCCAGCAGCCCGGCGGGGGCTAGCAATCAGCCCCAGCATTTT
TRBV5-1	TRBJ2-7	TRBD1	NA	CASSLLQGAEEQYF	TGCGCCAGCAGCTTGTTACAGGGGGCAGAAGAGCAGTACTTC
TRBV6-1	TRBJ1-1	NA	NA	CASSRGNTEAFF	TGTGCCAGCAGTAGGGGGAACACTGAAGCTTTCTTT
TRBV25-1	TRBJ2-7	NA	NA	CASSEYIGYEQYF	TGTGCCAGCAGTGAATACATAGGCTACGAGCAGTACTTC
TRBV18	TRBJ2-1	TRBD2	NA	CASSPLTSGSLYNEQFF	TGTGCTAGCTCACCTTTAACTAGCGGGAGTTTATACAATGAGCAGTTCTTC
TRBV11-3	TRBJ2-1	TRBD2	NA	CASSLREGNEQFF	TGTGCCAGCAGCTTAAGGGAGGGGAATGAGCAGTTCTTC
TRBV4-1	TRBJ2-6	NA	NA	CASSQVPWVAGATSGANVLTF	TGCGCCAGCAGCCAAGTCCCTTGGGTGGCGGGGGCCACCTCTGGGGCCAACGTCCTGACTTTC
TRBV19	TRBJ1-1	NA	NA	CASSIGVGTLGTEAFF	TGTGCCAGTAGTATAGGGGTCGGGACCCTGGGCACTGAAGCTTTCTTT
TRBV5-1	TRBJ2-1	TRBD1	NA	CASSWGQGDGSEQFF	TGCGCCAGCAGCTGGGGACAGGGAGATGGTAGTGAGCAGTTCTTC
TRBV6-1	TRBJ1-3	NA	NA	CASSERITGNTIYF	TGTGCCAGCAGTGAAAGGATTACTGGAAACACCATATATTTT
TRBV10-3	TRBJ1-5	NA	NA	CAISGPGQPQHF	TGTGCCATCAGTGGTCCGGGACAGCCCCAGCATTTT